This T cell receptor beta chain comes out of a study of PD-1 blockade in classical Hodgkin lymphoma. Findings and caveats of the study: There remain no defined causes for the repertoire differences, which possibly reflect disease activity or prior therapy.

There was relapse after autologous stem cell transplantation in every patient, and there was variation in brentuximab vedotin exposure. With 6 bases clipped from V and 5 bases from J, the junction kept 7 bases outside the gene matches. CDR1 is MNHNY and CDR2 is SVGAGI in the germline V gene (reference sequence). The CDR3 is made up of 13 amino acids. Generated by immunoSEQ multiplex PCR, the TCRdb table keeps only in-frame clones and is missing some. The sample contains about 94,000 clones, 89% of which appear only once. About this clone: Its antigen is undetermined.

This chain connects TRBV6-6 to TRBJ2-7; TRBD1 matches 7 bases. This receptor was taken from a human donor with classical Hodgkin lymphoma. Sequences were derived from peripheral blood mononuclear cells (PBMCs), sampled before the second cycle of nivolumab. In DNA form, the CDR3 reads TGTGCCAGCAGCCGACGACAGGGCGACGAGCAGTACTTC. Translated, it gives CASSRRQGDEQYF.